This is a list of T cell receptor beta chains from one sample in a study of blood T cell repertoires in COVID-19. TCRdb keeps only in-frame clones here, not all; method: immunoSEQ multiplex PCR. The sample shows 85,000 to 130,000 clones, around 90% of them seen only once. Sequencing used peripheral blood. These receptors were collected from a human donor in a cohort sampled during active COVID-19. Both conserved end residues are part of each CDR3. Fields, in order: CDR3 protein, CDR3 DNA, clone size, D gene, V gene, J gene. The D gene is left open where the match is weak. Clone sizes are given selectively: once, few, many, or a class where the clone is expanded.

cdr3_aa: CASSDSRRRGKNSPLHF; cdr3_nt: TGTGCCAGCAGTGACTCGCGGCGCCGAGGGAAAAATTCACCCCTCCACTTT; clone_size: NA; d_call: NA; v_call: TRBV6-4; j_call: TRBJ1-6
cdr3_aa: CASSSSGEGGEQFF; cdr3_nt: TGCGCCAGCAGCTCAAGCGGGGAGGGCGGTGAGCAGTTCTTC; clone_size: NA; d_call: TRBD2; v_call: TRBV5-1; j_call: TRBJ2-1
cdr3_aa: CASSLVGTGAEAFF; cdr3_nt: TGTGCCAGCAGCTTAGTCGGGACAGGGGCTGAAGCTTTCTTT; clone_size: NA; d_call: TRBD1; v_call: TRBV7-2; j_call: TRBJ1-1
cdr3_aa: CASSLMSFEQFF; cdr3_nt: TGTGCCAGCAGCTTAATGTCATTCGAGCAGTTCTTC; clone_size: NA; d_call: NA; v_call: TRBV7-2; j_call: TRBJ2-1
cdr3_aa: CASSPGTVNTEAFF; cdr3_nt: TGTGCCAGCAGCCCAGGGACTGTGAACACTGAAGCTTTCTTT; clone_size: NA; d_call: NA; v_call: TRBV3-1/TRBV3-2; j_call: TRBJ1-1
cdr3_aa: CASMDSLYGYTF; cdr3_nt: TGTGCCAGCATGGACAGTCTCTATGGCTACACCTTC; clone_size: NA; d_call: NA; v_call: TRBV6-5; j_call: TRBJ1-2
cdr3_aa: CASSQARGYEQYF; cdr3_nt: TGTGCCAGCAGCCAAGCTCGGGGCTACGAGCAGTACTTC; clone_size: NA; d_call: NA; v_call: TRBV3-1/TRBV3-2; j_call: TRBJ2-7
cdr3_aa: CASSASGGTGLSYEQFF; cdr3_nt: TGTGCCAGCAGCGCCTCAGGGGGGACAGGGTTATCGTATGAGCAGTTCTTC; clone_size: NA; d_call: TRBD1; v_call: TRBV9; j_call: TRBJ2-1
cdr3_aa: CASSLDVAGDKSEQYF; cdr3_nt: TGTGCCAGCAGCTTAGATGTAGCGGGGGATAAAAGCGAGCAGTACTTC; clone_size: NA; d_call: TRBD2; v_call: TRBV11-2; j_call: TRBJ2-7
cdr3_aa: CASSGPSEPRSYEQYF; cdr3_nt: TGTGCCAGCAGTGGCCCCTCGGAGCCCCGCTCCTACGAGCAGTACTTC; clone_size: NA; d_call: NA; v_call: TRBV2; j_call: TRBJ2-7
cdr3_aa: CASSLGLFSGANVLTF; cdr3_nt: TGCGCCAGCAGCTTGGGGCTGTTCTCTGGGGCCAACGTCCTGACTTTC; clone_size: once; d_call: NA; v_call: TRBV5-1; j_call: TRBJ2-6
cdr3_aa: CASSFRENYEQYF; cdr3_nt: TGTGCCAGCAGCTTTCGGGAGAACTACGAGCAGTACTTC; clone_size: once; d_call: NA; v_call: TRBV7-9; j_call: TRBJ2-7
cdr3_aa: CASSLDGTGSGEQFF; cdr3_nt: TGCGCCAGCAGCTTAGACGGGACAGGGAGCGGTGAGCAGTTCTTC; clone_size: NA; d_call: TRBD1; v_call: TRBV5-1; j_call: TRBJ2-1
cdr3_aa: CASSGLPNEQFF; cdr3_nt: TGTGCCAGCAGCGGACTACCGAATGAGCAGTTCTTC; clone_size: NA; d_call: NA; v_call: TRBV7-8; j_call: TRBJ2-1
cdr3_aa: CASSVAGQGYEQYF; cdr3_nt: TGTGCCAGCAGCGTAGCGGGACAGGGCTACGAGCAGTACTTC; clone_size: NA; d_call: TRBD1; v_call: TRBV9; j_call: TRBJ2-7
cdr3_aa: CASCSYNEQFF; cdr3_nt: TGTGCCAGCTGCAGCTACAATGAGCAGTTCTTC; clone_size: NA; d_call: NA; v_call: TRBV2; j_call: TRBJ2-1
cdr3_aa: CASSLTPDSASEQYF; cdr3_nt: TGCGCCAGCAGCTTGACCCCGGATTCCGCTAGCGAGCAGTACTTC; clone_size: NA; d_call: NA; v_call: TRBV5-1; j_call: TRBJ2-7
cdr3_aa: CASSLGLASKKETQYF; cdr3_nt: TGTGCCAGCAGCTTAGGGCTAGCTAGTAAGAAAGAGACCCAGTACTTC; clone_size: NA; d_call: NA; v_call: TRBV7-2; j_call: TRBJ2-5
cdr3_aa: CASRPTRGTGELFF; cdr3_nt: TGTGCCAGCAGACCCACCCGGGGCACCGGGGAGCTGTTTTTT; clone_size: NA; d_call: NA; v_call: TRBV27; j_call: TRBJ2-2
cdr3_aa: CASRPTGTAFNYGYTF; cdr3_nt: TGTGCCAGCAGGCCCACCGGGACAGCCTTTAACTATGGCTACACCTTC; clone_size: NA; d_call: TRBD1; v_call: TRBV28; j_call: TRBJ1-2
cdr3_aa: CASSVGAGGYRETQYF; cdr3_nt: TGTGCCAGCAGCGTAGGCGCGGGGGGTTATAGGGAGACCCAGTACTTC; clone_size: few; d_call: TRBD2; v_call: TRBV9; j_call: TRBJ2-5
cdr3_aa: CASSLWGPSSADTQYF; cdr3_nt: TGTGCCAGCAGCTTATGGGGGCCAAGCAGTGCAGATACGCAGTATTTT; clone_size: once; d_call: NA; v_call: TRBV11-2; j_call: TRBJ2-3
cdr3_aa: CSVGTGINSYEQYF; cdr3_nt: TGCAGCGTTGGGACAGGGATCAACTCCTACGAGCAGTACTTC; clone_size: NA; d_call: TRBD1; v_call: TRBV29-1; j_call: TRBJ2-7
cdr3_aa: CASSPSPSGPQETQYF; cdr3_nt: TGTGCCAGCAGCCCATCCCCTAGCGGCCCCCAAGAGACCCAGTACTTC; clone_size: NA; d_call: TRBD2; v_call: TRBV5-4; j_call: TRBJ2-5
cdr3_aa: CASQSGRAISYEQYF; cdr3_nt: TGTGCCAGCCAAAGTGGCAGGGCAATCTCCTACGAGCAGTACTTC; clone_size: once; d_call: NA; v_call: TRBV6-5; j_call: TRBJ2-7